The source of this T cell receptor beta chain is a study of T cell changes during pregnancy in multiple sclerosis. Assay: immunoSEQ multiplex PCR; the TCRdb copy retains only in-frame clones and omits some. The profile covers about 69,000 clones, with 91% appearing a single time and around 0.27% taken by the ten largest. Germline CDR1 and CDR2: SGHTA and FQGNSA. Trimming took 6 bases from V and 0 from J, leaving 12 bases between them. The CDR3 totals 14 residues. This TCR was recovered from a female donor in good health, enrolled as a control in a pregnancy study. The sequenced sample was CD4+ T cells from peripheral blood mononuclear cells, obtained in the third trimester of pregnancy. The chain couples TRBV7-2 to TRBJ2-7; D perhaps matches TRBD1 (6 bases). The CDR3 DNA sequence: TGTGCCAGCAGACGAGGACAGAACTCCTACGAGCAGTACTTC. Translating it yields CASRRGQNSYEQYF.